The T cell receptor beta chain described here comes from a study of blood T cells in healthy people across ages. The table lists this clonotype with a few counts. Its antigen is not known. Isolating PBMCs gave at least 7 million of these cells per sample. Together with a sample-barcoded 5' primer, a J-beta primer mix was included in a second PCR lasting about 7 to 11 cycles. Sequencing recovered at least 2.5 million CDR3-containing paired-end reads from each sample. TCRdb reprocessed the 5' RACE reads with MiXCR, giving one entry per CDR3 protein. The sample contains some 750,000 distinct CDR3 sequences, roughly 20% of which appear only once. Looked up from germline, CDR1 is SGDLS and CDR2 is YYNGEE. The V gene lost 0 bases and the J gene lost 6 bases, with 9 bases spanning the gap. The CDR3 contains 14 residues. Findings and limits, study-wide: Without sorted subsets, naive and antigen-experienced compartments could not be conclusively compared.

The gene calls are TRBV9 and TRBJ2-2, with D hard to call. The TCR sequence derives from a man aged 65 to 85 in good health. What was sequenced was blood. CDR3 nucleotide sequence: TGTGCCAGCAGCGTAGAGGGCTTGGCCGGGGAGCTGTTTTTT. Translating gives CASSVEGLAGELFF. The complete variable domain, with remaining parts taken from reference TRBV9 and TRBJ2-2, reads DSGVTQTPKHLITATGQRVTLRCSPRSGDLSVYWYQQSLDQGLQFLIQYYNGEERAKGNILERFSAQQFPDLHSELNLSSLELGDSALYFCASSVEGLAGELFFGEGSRLTVL.